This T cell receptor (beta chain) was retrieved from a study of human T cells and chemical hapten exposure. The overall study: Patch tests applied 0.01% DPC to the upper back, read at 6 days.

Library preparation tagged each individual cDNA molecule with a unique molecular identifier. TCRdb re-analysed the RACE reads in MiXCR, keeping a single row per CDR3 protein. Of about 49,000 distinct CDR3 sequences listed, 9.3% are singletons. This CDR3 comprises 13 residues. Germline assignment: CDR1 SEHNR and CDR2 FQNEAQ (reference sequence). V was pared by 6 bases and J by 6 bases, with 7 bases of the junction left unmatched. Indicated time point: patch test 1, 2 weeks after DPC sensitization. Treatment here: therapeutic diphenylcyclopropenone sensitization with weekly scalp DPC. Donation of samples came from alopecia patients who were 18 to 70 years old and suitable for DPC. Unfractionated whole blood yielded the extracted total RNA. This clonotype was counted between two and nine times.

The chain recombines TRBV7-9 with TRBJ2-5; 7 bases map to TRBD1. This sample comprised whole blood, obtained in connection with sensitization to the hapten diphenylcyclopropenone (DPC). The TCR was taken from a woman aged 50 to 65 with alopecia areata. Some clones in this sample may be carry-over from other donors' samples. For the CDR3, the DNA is TGTGCCAGCAGTGCGACAGGGACGAAGACCCAGTACTTC. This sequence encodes CASSATGTKTQYF.